This entry describes one TCR beta chain. Its antigen is currently not known. Per-base qualities were not stored, and no clone one base away is much larger. The data stem from a study of blood T cell repertoires in COVID-19 (dated by TCRdb to between 2020 and 2021). For the wider study: Collaborator samples came from the United States, Italy and Spain and covered acute and convalescent phases of COVID-19. The repertoires were released in a freely available public database meant as a resource for research on the immune response to SARS-CoV-2. Samples were obtained from the ongoing ImmuneRACE study (first 160 participants) and from over 1,000 subjects provided by 6 global collaborators. The material from the prospective study consisted of cDNA or gDNA derived from T cells, B-cell-depleted T cells, or PBMCs. The dataset comprised deeply sampled blood TCRbeta repertoires from subjects exposed to, actively infected with, or recovered from COVID-19. The sample metadata nearly always contained a de-identified subject ID, COVID-19 status, age in years and sex. Where HLA class I and class II types were available, the types were taken from metadata supplied by the sample provider, not from assay-based typing. Here is what the overall study found, with its caveats: Clinical and demographic metadata were provided uncurated, with the amount varying by source and participant.

Participants in the prospective study were enrolled through a virtual design, were aged about 18 to 89 years, and lived in about 25 United States geographic areas. Cohort assignment in the prospective study relied on participant-reported clinical history from a screening survey and a study questionnaire. Recovered participants in ImmuneRACE Cohort 3 were defined by two consecutive negative NP/OP PCR tests, clearance by a healthcare professional, or resolution of symptoms. In the prospective study, whole blood, serum and a nasopharyngeal or oropharyngeal swab were collected from each participant by mobile phlebotomists. Participants in the prospective study had the option to provide additional blood draws and questionnaires over a roughly two-month period. Blood samples from the prospective study were shipped frozen or at room temperature prior to DNA extraction. TCRbeta CDR3 regions were amplified from genomic DNA using the immunoSEQ Assay, a bias-controlled multiplex PCR. The study's processing was this. Nucleated cell counts per sample were estimated from amplification of reference gene primers within the assay. To quantify the absolute abundance of each unique TCRbeta CDR3 rearrangement, sequence reads were collapsed and filtered. For each sample, productive Simpson clonality was calculated as the square root of Simpson's diversity index across productive rearrangements. Entries here come from immuneACCESS through TCRdb and include only in-frame sequences with V and J called. Some clones fail to appear in such tables; in the studies checked, an unresolved V gene covers under half of the shortfall, and the cause of the remainder is unknown. The DNA was the basis for D and trimming; V, J and clone size are from that table. This sample holds hundreds of thousands of clones; around nine tenths were observed only once. Jointly, the top ten make up around 1.8% of the sample.

Its CDR3 holds 14 amino acids, cysteine through phenylalanine. Only the CDR3 portion is preserved as DNA: 42 bases, with reading frame beginning at the first base. Trimming removed 8 bases from V and 5 bases from J, leaving 13 bases between the germline ends. CDR1 and CDR2 are read off the germline V gene as SNHLY and FYNNEI. This TCR derives from a woman younger than 35 who had recovered from COVID-19. This chain is built from TRBV2 and TRBJ1-6, with the D gene too uncertain to name. The sample taken for sequencing was PBMCs or T cells enriched from blood (not recorded which). The DNA is as follows: TGTGCCAGCGGCTTGGGGAGTAATAATTCACCCCTCCACTTT. This yields the protein CASGLGSNNSPLHF.